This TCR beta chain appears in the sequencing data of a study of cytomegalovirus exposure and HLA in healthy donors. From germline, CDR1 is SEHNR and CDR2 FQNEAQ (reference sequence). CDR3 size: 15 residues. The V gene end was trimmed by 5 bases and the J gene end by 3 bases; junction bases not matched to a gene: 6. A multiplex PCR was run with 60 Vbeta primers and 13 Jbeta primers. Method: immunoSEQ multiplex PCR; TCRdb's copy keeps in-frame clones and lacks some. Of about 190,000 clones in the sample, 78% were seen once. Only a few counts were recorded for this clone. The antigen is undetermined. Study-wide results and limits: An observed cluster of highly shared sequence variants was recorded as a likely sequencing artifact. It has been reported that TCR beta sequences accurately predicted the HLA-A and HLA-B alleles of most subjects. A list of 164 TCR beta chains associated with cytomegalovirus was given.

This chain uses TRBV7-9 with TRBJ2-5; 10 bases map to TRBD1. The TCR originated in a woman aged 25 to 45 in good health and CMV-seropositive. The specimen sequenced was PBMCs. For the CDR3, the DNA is TGTGCCAGCAGCCTAAGGGGGACAGGGGAAGAGACCCAGTACTTC. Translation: CASSLRGTGEETQYF.